This passage covers 4 T cell receptor beta chains from one sample sequenced in a study of blood T cell repertoires in COVID-19. Some clones are missing from TCRdb's copy, which holds only in-frame ones; the method was immunoSEQ multiplex PCR. In the table there are fewer than 250,000 clones, approximately 83% of which are singletons. The sample comprised peripheral blood. The receptors were gathered from a human donor in a cohort sampled during active COVID-19.

The rearrangement joins TRBV2 to TRBJ1-3; D is perhaps TRBD1 (6 bases). V shed 6 bases and J shed 0 bases, with 15 bases lying between them. The germline gives CDR1 SNHLY, CDR2 FYNNEI. The CDR3 length is 16 residues. CDR3 sequence reads: CASSADRISSGNTIYF. The CDR3 DNA reads as TGTGCCAGCAGCGCCGACAGGATAAGCTCTGGAAACACCATATATTTT. Combining the CDR3 with reference TRBV2 and TRBJ1-3 gives the whole variable domain EPEVTQTPSHQVTQMGQEVILRCVPISNHLYFYWYRQILGQKVEFLVSFYNNEISEKSEIFDDQFSVERPDGSNFTLKIRSTKLEDSAMYFCASSADRISSGNTIYFGEGSWLTVV.

CDR3 sequence reads: CASSSQGVENSYEQYF. CDR3 DNA: TGTGCCAGCAGTTCCCAAGGAGTGGAGAACTCCTACGAGCAGTACTTC. The chain links TRBV28 to TRBJ2-7; no reliable D call. Germline V gene lookup returns CDR1 MDHEN and CDR2 SYDVKM. V was pared by 4 bases and J by 0 bases, with 16 bases between. The CDR3 sequence is 16 residues long.

This clone has just a few counts. This chain uses TRBV5-4 with TRBJ2-3; 10 bases map to TRBD2. This CDR3 spans 14 amino acids. Germline V lookup: CDR1 SGHNT, CDR2 YYREEE (reference sequence). V shed 3 bases and J 6 bases; nucleotides not matched to a gene: 4. The DNA for the CDR3 is TGTGCCAGCAGCTCTAGCGGGGGACTCGATACGCAGTATTTT. This encodes CASSSSGGLDTQYF.

This clone has only one observation. Other DNA sequences in the same sample also yield this CDR3. The CDR3 spells CATSRGGQGAYEQYF. The CDR3, as DNA: TGTGCCACCAGCAGAGGGGGACAGGGGGCTTACGAGCAGTACTTC. The gene calls are TRBV15 and TRBJ2-7; 12 bases align to TRBD1. The V segment lost 1 base and the J segment 4 bases; nucleotides outside the gene matches: 2. Germline V CDR1 and CDR2: LNHNV, YYDKDF (reference sequence). This CDR3 spans 15 amino acids.